The 23 T cell receptor beta chains given below trace back to one sample, sequenced in a study of cytomegalovirus exposure and HLA in healthy donors. The study ran its PCR with 60 Vbeta and 13 Jbeta primers. Clones were sequenced by immunoSEQ multiplex PCR, and TCRdb holds only the in-frame ones, with some missing. The data show some 60,000 clones, roughly 83% seen once. Sequences were obtained from PBMCs. The receptor set was obtained from a human donor in good health.

Here the CDR3 reads CASSLTSTGLLNSNQPQHF. CDR3 nucleotide sequence: TGTGCCAGCAGCCTTACATCGACAGGGTTATTGAACAGCAATCAGCCCCAGCATTTT. V is TRBV7-2 and J is TRBJ1-5; 7 positions match TRBD1. The germline gives CDR1 SGHTA, CDR2 FQGNSA. The J segment lost 1 base and the V segment lost 5 bases, leaving 17 bases of the junction unmatched. CDR3 length equals 19 residues.

The V and J genes are TRBV28 and TRBJ1-5; TRBD1 agrees at 9 bases. Trimming took 7 bases from V and 5 from J; bases not matched to a gene: 6. This CDR3 contains 14 residues. Germline lookup yields CDR1 MDHEN and CDR2 SYDVKM. The CDR3 protein is CASTPDRGYQPQHF. CDR3 nucleotide sequence: TGTGCCAGCACCCCGGACAGGGGATATCAGCCCCAGCATTTT.

This chain joins TRBV7-3 and TRBJ2-1, with a weak D call TRBD2 (6 bases). Trimming cost V 5 bases and J 6 bases, with 20 bases left between them. Germline CDR1 SGHTA, CDR2 FQGTGA. The CDR3 sequence is 16 residues long. CDR3 amino acids: CASSRDSGPGPNEQFF. CDR3 sequence (DNA): TGTGCCAGCAGCAGAGATAGCGGCCCCGGCCCCAATGAGCAGTTCTTC. Full variable domain (rest looked up from reference TRBV7-3 and TRBJ2-1): GAGVSQTPSNKVTEKGKYVELRCDPISGHTALYWYRQSLGQGPEFLIYFQGTGAADDSGLPNDRFFAVRPEGSVSTLKIQRTERGDSAVYLCASSRDSGPGPNEQFFGPGTRLTVL.

V gene TRBV10-3 combines with J gene TRBJ1-2; a possible D gene is TRBD1 (5 bases). Germline V gives CDR1 ENHRY, CDR2 SYGVKD. This CDR3 has 15 residues. V lost 8 bases and J 0 bases, leaving 16 bases between the germline ends. Here the CDR3 reads CAIARQRDSNYGYTF. DNA for the CDR3: TGTGCCATCGCCCGACAGCGCGATTCTAACTATGGCTACACCTTC.

The chain has TRBV7-2 and TRBJ1-2, with D uncertain. Germline V CDR1 and CDR2: SGHTA, FQGNSA. This CDR3 is built from 16 residues. V lost 3 bases and J lost 2, with 16 bases in between. The CDR3 bases are TGTGCCAGCAGCTTTATTGACACCAAGATCAACTATGGCTACACCTTC. It codes for CASSFIDTKINYGYTF.

This clone was detected only once. The chain combines TRBV2 with TRBJ2-7; D perhaps matches TRBD1 (5 bases). Germline V lookup: CDR1 SNHLY, CDR2 FYNNEI. V was cut by 3 bases and J by 1 base, with 10 bases left in between. The CDR3 consists of 14 residues. The CDR3 bases are TGTGCCAGCAGTGAGCGACAGATTTCCTACGAGCAGTACTTC. Its translation is CASSERQISYEQYF.

A few counts support this clone. The chain joins TRBV10-3 to TRBJ1-1; D is possibly TRBD1 (5 bases). Germline V gene sequence: CDR1 ENHRY, CDR2 SYGVKD. There are 14 residues in the CDR3. The V end lost 2 bases, the J end lost 4 bases, and 11 bases lay between the germline ends. CDR3 bases: TGTGCCATCAGTGAGAGGGGTTATAGCACTGAAGCTTTCTTT. It yields the protein CAISERGYSTEAFF.

The rearrangement uses TRBV20-1 and TRBJ2-7; D gene ambiguous. The germline V gene has CDR1 DFQATT and CDR2 SNEGSKA (reference sequence). The CDR3 has 11 amino acids. V dropped 3 bases and J dropped 3 bases, with 6 bases sitting between them. The chain's CDR3 is CSASTGYEQYF. CDR3 sequence (DNA): TGCAGTGCTAGCACCGGCTACGAGCAGTACTTC.

The chain has TRBV6-1 and TRBJ1-1, with no clear D. Germline V lookup: CDR1 MNHNS, CDR2 SASEGT. CDR3 length equals 15 residues. V was clipped by 0 bases and J by 0 bases, with 8 bases between them. Written as DNA, the CDR3 is TGTGCCAGCAGTGAAGCTTGGGAGCTGAACACTGAAGCTTTCTTT. Residues: CASSEAWELNTEAFF.

The chain has TRBV6-4 and TRBJ1-2, with TRBD1 identical over 9 bases. The germline V gene encodes CDR1 MRHNA and CDR2 SNTAGT. The CDR3 has 13 residues. The V and J ends lost 6 bases and 8 bases, in that order; junction bases with no gene match: 7. The CDR3 here is CASRSGTGTGYTF. The CDR3, as DNA: TGTGCCAGCAGATCCGGGACAGGGACCGGCTACACCTTC.

This clone was found once. V and J are TRBV5-1 and TRBJ2-7, with TRBD2 identical over 7 bases. J lost 2 bases, V lost 1 base, and 6 bases had no gene match. The germline V gene has CDR1 SGHRS and CDR2 YFSETQ. This CDR3 is 15 amino acids long. Written as DNA, the CDR3 is TGCGCCAGCAGCTTGCGGGAGGATTTCCCCTACGAGCAGTACTTC. It specifies CASSLREDFPYEQYF.

This clone turned up a few times. This sample also contains other DNA sequences that code for the same CDR3. The rearrangement joins TRBV6-4 to TRBJ2-3; 15 bases line up with TRBD2. Trimming cost V 4 bases and J 6 bases; bases outside gene matches: 2. CDR1 and CDR2 from the germline V gene are MRHNA and SNTAGT. The CDR3 extends over 15 amino acids. CDR3 coding DNA: TGTGCCAGCAGTGGGACTAGCGGGGGGGCCGATACGCAGTATTTT. Its translation is CASSGTSGGADTQYF.

This rearrangement joins TRBV6-5 to TRBJ2-3; perhaps TRBD2 as D (6 bases). The germline CDR1 and CDR2 sequences are MNHEY and SVGAGI. Deletions cut 0 bases from V and 1 base from J, with 11 bases between. CDR3 length equals 16 residues. As DNA, the CDR3 is TGTGCCAGCAGTTACTCAACGGGGGACGGCACAGATACGCAGTATTTT. As protein: CASSYSTGDGTDTQYF.

J is TRBJ2-7 and V is TRBV19, with a possible D match to TRBD2 (7 bases). The CDR3 spans 16 residues. Trimming left V 1 base short and J 3 bases short, with 16 bases between. CDR1 is LNHDA and CDR2 is SQIVND in the germline V gene (reference sequence). DNA of the CDR3: TGTGCCAGTAGTATAGGGGAGGGGAGCAGGGGCTACGAGCAGTACTTC. This codes for CASSIGEGSRGYEQYF.

V and J are TRBV13 and TRBJ1-2, with D possibly TRBD1 on 6 matching bases. This CDR3 spans 15 amino acids. Germline CDR1 PRHDT, CDR2 FYEKMQ (reference sequence). Trimming pared 5 bases from V and 4 bases from J, leaving 17 bases between. CDR3 protein: CASSPQGKRGYGYTF. DNA for the CDR3: TGTGCCAGCAGCCCACAGGGTAAGCGGGGCTATGGCTACACCTTC.

This clone was observed once. This chain links TRBV6-6 with TRBJ1-1, with D tentatively TRBD1 (5 bases). The V end lost 6 bases, the J end lost 3 bases, and 14 bases lay between the germline ends. Germline V gene sequence: CDR1 MNHNY, CDR2 SVGAGI (reference sequence). CDR3 length equals 14 residues. This chain's CDR3 is CASRDIREDTEAFF. DNA of the CDR3: TGTGCCAGCAGGGACATTAGGGAAGACACTGAAGCTTTCTTT.

The chain recombines TRBV6-4 with TRBJ2-3; TRBD2 matches at 9 bases. V shed 5 bases and J 0 bases; nucleotides not matched to a gene: 3. There are 15 residues in the CDR3. CDR1 and CDR2 (germline): MRHNA, SNTAGT. The CDR3 is CASSPTSGSTDTQYF. CDR3 DNA sequence: TGTGCCAGCAGTCCGACTAGCGGTAGCACAGATACGCAGTATTTT.

The chain links TRBV6-5 to TRBJ2-3; the match to TRBD1 covers 7 bases. The CDR3 sequence is 14 residues long. Unmatched junction bases numbered 7, after V lost 6 bases and J lost 4 bases. The germline gives CDR1 MNHEY, CDR2 SVGAGI. CDR3 DNA: TGTGCCAGCAGACCTTACACAGGGGCAGATACGCAGTATTTT. Its protein is CASRPYTGADTQYF.

This chain connects TRBV28 to TRBJ2-1, with 7 bases fitting TRBD1. Looked up from germline, CDR1 is MDHEN and CDR2 is SYDVKM. The CDR3 runs 18 residues. With 1 base clipped from V and 9 bases from J, the junction kept 18 bases outside the gene matches. The CDR3 DNA reads TGTGCCAGCAGTTTATTTAGTACAGGGGTTTTGTTTCTGGGTGAGCAGTTCTTC. The encoded protein is CASSLFSTGVLFLGEQFF.

CDR3 bases: TGTGCCAGTAGTATAGCACTAGTACCCTACAATGAGCAGTTCTTC. Protein sequence: CASSIALVPYNEQFF. The chain couples TRBV19 to TRBJ2-1, with D perhaps matching TRBD2 (5 bases). The CDR3 extends over 15 amino acids. CDR1 is LNHDA and CDR2 is SQIVND in the germline V gene (reference sequence). V was trimmed by 1 base and J by 2 bases, leaving 9 bases between them.

The genes are TRBV19 and TRBJ2-1, with 11 bases fitting TRBD2. V was pared by 5 bases and J by 4 bases, with 4 bases of the junction left unmatched. The CDR3 is made up of 15 amino acids. CDR1 is LNHDA, CDR2 SQIVND, per germline (reference sequence). The CDR3, as DNA: TGTGCCAGTAGTGTAGCGGGGGGGATGTACAATGAGCAGTTCTTC. It codes for CASSVAGGMYNEQFF.

The chain carries TRBV7-9 and TRBJ1-2; D is unresolved. The CDR3 has 15 amino acids. V lost 5 bases, J lost 2 bases, and 15 bases lay in between. The germline V gene encodes CDR1 SEHNR and CDR2 FQNEAQ (reference sequence). As DNA, the CDR3 is TGTGCCAGCAGCGTCTCCCGCAGAACAAACTATGGCTACACCTTC. Residues: CASSVSRRTNYGYTF.

The V and J genes are TRBV30 and TRBJ1-1, with TRBD1 identical over 8 bases. Trimming cost V 5 bases and J 9 bases; bases outside gene matches: 8. The CDR3 runs to 12 residues. Per germline, CDR1 GTSNPN and CDR2 SVGIG (reference sequence). CDR3 sequence reads: CAWGQGPAKAFF. The CDR3 DNA reads TGTGCCTGGGGACAGGGACCGGCAAAAGCTTTCTTT. Full variable domain (remainder filled in from reference TRBV30 and TRBJ1-1): SQTIHQWPATLVQPVGSPLSLECTVEGTSNPNLYWYRQAAGRGLQLLFYSVGIGQISSEVPQNLSASRPQDRQFILSSKKLLLSDSGFYLCAWGQGPAKAFFGQGTRLTVV.